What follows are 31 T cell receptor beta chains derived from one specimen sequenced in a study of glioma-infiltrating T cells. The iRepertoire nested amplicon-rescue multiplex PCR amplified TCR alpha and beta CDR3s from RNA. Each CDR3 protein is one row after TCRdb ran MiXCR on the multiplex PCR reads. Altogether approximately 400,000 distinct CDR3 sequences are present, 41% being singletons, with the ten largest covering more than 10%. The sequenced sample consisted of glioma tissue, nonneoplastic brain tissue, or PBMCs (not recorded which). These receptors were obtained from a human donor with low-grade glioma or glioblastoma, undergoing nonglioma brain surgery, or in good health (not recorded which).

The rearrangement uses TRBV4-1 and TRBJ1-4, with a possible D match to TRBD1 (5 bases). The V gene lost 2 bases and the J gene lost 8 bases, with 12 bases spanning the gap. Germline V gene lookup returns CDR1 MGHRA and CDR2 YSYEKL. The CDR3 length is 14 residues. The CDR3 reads CASSQSWDREKLFF. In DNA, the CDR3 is TGCGCCAGCAGCCAATCCTGGGACCGCGAAAAACTGTTTTTT.

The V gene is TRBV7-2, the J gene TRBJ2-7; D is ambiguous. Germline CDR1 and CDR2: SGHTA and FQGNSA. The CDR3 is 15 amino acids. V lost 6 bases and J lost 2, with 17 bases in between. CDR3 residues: CASSSRQKSPYEQYF. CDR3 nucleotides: TGTGCCAGCAGTAGCCGCCAGAAAAGTCCCTACGAGCAGTACTTC.

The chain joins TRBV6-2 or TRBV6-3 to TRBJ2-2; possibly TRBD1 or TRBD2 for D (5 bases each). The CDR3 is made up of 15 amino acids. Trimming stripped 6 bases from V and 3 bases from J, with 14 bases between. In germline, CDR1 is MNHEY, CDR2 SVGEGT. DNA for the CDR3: TGTGCCAGCAGACTATCCGGGACCGACACCGGGGAGCTGTTTTTT. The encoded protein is CASRLSGTDTGELFF.

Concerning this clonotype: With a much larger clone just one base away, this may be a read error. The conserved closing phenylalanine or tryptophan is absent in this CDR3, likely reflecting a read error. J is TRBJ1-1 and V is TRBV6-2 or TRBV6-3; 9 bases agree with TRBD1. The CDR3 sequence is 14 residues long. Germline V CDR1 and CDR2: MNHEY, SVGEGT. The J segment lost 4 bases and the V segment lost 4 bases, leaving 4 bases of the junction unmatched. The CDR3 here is CASSLGQGSTEAFL. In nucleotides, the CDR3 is TGTGCCAGCAGTTTAGGACAGGGGTCCACTGAAGCTTTCCTT.

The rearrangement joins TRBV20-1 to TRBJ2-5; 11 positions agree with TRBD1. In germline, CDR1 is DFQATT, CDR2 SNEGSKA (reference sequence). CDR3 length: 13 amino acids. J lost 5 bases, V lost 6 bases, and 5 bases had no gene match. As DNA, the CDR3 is TGCAGTGCCACGGACAGGGGGCTTGAGACCCAGTACTTC. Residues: CSATDRGLETQYF.

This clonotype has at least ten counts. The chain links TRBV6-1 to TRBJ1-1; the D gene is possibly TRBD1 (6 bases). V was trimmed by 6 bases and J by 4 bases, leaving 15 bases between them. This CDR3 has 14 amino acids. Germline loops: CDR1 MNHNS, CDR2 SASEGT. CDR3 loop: CASSRYRELTEAFF. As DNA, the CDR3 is TGTGCCAGCAGCCGATACAGGGAGCTCACTGAAGCTTTCTTT.

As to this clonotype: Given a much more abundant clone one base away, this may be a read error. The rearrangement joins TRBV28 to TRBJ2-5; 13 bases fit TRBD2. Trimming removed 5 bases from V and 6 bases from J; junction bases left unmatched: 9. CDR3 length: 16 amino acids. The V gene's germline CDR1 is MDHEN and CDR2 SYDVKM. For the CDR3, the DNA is TGTGCCAGCAGTCCACAGGGACTAGCGGGATTGAAGACCCAGTACTTC. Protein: CASSPQGLAGLKTQYF. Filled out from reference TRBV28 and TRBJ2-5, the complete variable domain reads DVKVTQSSRYLVKRTGEKVFLECVQDMDHENMFWYRQDPGLGLRLIYFSYDVKMKEKGDIPEGYSVSREKKERFSLILESASTNQTSMYLCASSPQGLAGLKTQYFGPGTRLLVL.

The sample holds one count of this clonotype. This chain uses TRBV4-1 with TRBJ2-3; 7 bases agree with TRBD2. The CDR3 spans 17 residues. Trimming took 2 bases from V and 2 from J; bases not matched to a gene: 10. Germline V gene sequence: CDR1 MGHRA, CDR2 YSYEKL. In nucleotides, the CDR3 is TGCGCCAGCAGCCAAAAAAGTGCTAGCGGTTTCACAGATACGCAGTATTTT. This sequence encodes CASSQKSASGFTDTQYF.

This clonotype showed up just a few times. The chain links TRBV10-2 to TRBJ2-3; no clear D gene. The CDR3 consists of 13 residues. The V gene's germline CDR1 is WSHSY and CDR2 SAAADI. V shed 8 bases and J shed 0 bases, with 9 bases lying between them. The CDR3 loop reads CASLQASTDTQYF. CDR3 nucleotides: TGCGCCAGCCTCCAGGCTAGCACAGATACGCAGTATTTT.

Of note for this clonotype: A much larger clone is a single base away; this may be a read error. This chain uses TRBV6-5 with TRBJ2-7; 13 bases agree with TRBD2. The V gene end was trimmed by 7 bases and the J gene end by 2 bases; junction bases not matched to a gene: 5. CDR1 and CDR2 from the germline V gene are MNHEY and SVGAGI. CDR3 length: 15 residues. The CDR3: CASIQGLAGAYEQYF. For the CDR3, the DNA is TGTGCCAGCATACAAGGACTAGCGGGAGCCTACGAGCAGTACTTC.

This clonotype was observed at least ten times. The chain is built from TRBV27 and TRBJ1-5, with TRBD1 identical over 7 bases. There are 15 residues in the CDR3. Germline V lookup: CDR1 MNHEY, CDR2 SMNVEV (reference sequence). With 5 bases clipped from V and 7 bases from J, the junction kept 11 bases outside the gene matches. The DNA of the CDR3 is TGTGCCAGCAGTCCTCACCTGACAGGGTCCCAGCCCCAGCATTTT. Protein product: CASSPHLTGSQPQHF.

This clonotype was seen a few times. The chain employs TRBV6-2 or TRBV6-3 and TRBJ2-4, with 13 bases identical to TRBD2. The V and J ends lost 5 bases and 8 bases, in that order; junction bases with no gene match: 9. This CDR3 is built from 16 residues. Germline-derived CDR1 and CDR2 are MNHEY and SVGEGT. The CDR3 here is CASSARTSGSRDIQYF. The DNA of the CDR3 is TGTGCCAGCAGTGCGAGGACTAGCGGGAGTAGGGACATTCAGTACTTC.

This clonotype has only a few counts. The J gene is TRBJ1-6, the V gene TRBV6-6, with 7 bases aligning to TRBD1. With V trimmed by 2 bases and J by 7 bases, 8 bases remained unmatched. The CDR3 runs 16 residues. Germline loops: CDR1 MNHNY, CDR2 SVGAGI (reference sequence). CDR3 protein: CASSYPRQGGNSPLHF. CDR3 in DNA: TGTGCCAGCAGTTACCCTCGGCAGGGGGGAAATTCACCCCTCCACTTT.

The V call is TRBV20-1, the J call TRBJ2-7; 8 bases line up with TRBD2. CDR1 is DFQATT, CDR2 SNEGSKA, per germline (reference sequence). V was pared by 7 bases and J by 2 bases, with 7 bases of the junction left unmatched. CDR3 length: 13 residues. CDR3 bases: TGCAGTGGGAGCGGGGGCTGGACCTACGAGCAGTACTTC. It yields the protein CSGSGGWTYEQYF.

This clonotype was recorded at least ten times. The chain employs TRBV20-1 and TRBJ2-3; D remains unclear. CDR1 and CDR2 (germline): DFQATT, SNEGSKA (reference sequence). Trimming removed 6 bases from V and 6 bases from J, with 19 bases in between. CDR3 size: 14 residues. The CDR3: CSAVRVDLTDTQYF. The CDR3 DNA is TGCAGTGCGGTACGAGTGGACCTGACGGATACGCAGTATTTT.

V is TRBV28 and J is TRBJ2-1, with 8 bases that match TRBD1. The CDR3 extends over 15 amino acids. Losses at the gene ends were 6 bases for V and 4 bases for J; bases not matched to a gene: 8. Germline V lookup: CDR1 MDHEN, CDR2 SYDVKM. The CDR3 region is CASRIQGAGYNEQFF. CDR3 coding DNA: TGTGCCAGCAGAATCCAGGGGGCAGGTTACAATGAGCAGTTCTTC.

In nucleotides, the CDR3 is TGTGCCAGCTCCGGGACAGGGAAGAACACCATATATTTT. It yields the protein CASSGTGKNTIYF. This chain uses TRBV18 with TRBJ1-3, with 9 bases fitting TRBD1. Germline V gene lookup returns CDR1 KGHSH and CDR2 LQKENI. The length of the CDR3 is 13 residues. V lost 6 bases to trimming and J lost 7 bases; unmatched junction nucleotides: 4.

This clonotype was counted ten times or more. CDR3 sequence reads: CASSERGSTEAFF. The CDR3 nucleotides read TGTGCCAGCAGTGAACGGGGGTCTACTGAAGCTTTCTTT. The chain has TRBV27 and TRBJ1-1, with a tentative D call TRBD1 (5 bases). V was trimmed by 5 bases and J by 5 bases, leaving 12 bases between them. Germline CDR1 MNHEY, CDR2 SMNVEV (reference sequence). The CDR3 covers 13 residues.

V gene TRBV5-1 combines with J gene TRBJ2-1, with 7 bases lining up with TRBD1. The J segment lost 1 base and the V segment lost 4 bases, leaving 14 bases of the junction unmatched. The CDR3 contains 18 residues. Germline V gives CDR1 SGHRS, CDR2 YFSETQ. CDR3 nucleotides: TGCGCCAGCAGCCTGACAGGGTACGGCGCCGTGTCCTACAATGAGCAGTTCTTC. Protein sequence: CASSLTGYGAVSYNEQFF.

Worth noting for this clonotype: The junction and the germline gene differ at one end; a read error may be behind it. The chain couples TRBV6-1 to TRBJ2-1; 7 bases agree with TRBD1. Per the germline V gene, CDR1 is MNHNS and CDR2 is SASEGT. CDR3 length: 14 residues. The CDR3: CAISGIPGGNEQFF. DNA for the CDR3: TGTGCCATCAGTGGGATCCCAGGGGGCAATGAGCAGTTCTTC.

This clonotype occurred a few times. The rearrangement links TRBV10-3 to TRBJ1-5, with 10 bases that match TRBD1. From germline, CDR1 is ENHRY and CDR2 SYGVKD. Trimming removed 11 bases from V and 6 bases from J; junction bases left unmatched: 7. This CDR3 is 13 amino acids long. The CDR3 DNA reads TGTGCCGCGGGACAGGGGCAGGGTCAGCCCCAGCATTTT. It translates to CAAGQGQGQPQHF.

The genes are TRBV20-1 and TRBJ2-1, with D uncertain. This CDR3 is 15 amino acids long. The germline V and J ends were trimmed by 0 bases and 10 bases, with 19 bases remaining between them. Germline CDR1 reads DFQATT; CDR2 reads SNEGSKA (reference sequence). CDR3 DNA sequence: TGCAGTGCTAGAGACGACATGAAACACTCCTACGAGCAGTTCTTC. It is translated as CSARDDMKHSYEQFF.

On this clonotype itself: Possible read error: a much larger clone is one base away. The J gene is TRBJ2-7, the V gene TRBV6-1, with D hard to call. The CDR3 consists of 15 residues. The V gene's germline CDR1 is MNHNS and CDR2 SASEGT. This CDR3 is CASVRRKGSSCEQYF. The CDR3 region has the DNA TGTGCCAGCGTACGGCGGAAAGGTAGCTCCTGCGAGCAGTACTTC.

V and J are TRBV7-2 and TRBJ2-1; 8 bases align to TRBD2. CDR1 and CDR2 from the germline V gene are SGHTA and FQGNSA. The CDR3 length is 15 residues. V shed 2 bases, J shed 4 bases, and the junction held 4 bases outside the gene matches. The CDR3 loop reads CASSLKAGAYNEQFF. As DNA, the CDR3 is TGTGCCAGCAGCTTAAAAGCGGGAGCGTACAATGAGCAGTTCTTC. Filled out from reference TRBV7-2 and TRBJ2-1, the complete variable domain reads GAGVSQSPSNKVTEKGKDVELRCDPISGHTALYWYRQSLGQGLEFLIYFQGNSAPDKSGLPSDRFSAERTGGSVSTLTIQRTQQEDSAVYLCASSLKAGAYNEQFFGPGTRLTVL.

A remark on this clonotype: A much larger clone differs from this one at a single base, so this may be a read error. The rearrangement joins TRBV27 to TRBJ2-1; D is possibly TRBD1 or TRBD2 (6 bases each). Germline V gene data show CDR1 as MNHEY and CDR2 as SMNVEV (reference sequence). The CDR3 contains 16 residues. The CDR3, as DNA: TGTACCAGCACCCCCGAGGGGGGTAGCTCCTACAATGAGCAGTTCTTC. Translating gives CTSTPEGGSSYNEQFF.

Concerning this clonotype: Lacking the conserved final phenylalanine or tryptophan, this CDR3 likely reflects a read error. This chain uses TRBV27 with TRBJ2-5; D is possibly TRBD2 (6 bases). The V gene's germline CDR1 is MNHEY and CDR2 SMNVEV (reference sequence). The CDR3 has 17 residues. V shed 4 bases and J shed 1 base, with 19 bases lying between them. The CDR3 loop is CASSSPGVAAVQETQYL. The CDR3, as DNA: TGTGCCAGCAGTTCCCCCGGGGTAGCGGCGGTCCAAGAGACCCAGTACTTG.

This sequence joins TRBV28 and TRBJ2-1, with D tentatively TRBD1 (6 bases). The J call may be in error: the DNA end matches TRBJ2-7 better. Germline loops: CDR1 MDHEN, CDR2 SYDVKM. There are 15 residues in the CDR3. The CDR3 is CASRPGVLRYYEQYF. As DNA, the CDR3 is TGTGCCAGCCGTCCAGGGGTATTGCGGTACTACGAGCAGTACTTC.

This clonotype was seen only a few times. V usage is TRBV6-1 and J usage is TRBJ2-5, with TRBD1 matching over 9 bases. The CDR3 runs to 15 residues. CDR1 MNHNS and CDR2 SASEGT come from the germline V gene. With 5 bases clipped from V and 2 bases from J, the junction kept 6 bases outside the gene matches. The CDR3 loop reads CASSTGTGKQETQYF. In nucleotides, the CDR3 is TGTGCCAGCAGTACCGGGACAGGGAAACAAGAGACCCAGTACTTC.

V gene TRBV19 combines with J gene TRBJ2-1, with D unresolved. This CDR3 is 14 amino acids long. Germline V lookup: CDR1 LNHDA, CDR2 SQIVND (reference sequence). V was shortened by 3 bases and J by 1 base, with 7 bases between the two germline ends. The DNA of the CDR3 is TGTGCCAGTAGTATTTCGCTGTCCTACAATGAGCAGTTCTTC. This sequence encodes CASSISLSYNEQFF.

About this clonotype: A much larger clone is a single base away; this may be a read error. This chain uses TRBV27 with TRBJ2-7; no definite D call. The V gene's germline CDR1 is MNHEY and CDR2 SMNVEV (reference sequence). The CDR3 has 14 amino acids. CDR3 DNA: TGTGCCAGCAGTTTATTAGGGTCCTCCTACGAGGAGTACTTC. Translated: CASSLLGSSYEEYF.

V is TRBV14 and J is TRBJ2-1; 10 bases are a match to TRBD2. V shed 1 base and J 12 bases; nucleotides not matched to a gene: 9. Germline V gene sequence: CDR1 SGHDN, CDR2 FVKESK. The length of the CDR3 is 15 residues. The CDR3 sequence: CASSQVELAGSGQFF. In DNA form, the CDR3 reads TGTGCCAGCAGCCAAGTGGAACTAGCGGGGTCGGGGCAGTTCTTC.